This entry concerns a single TCR beta chain. These data belong to a study of blood T cell repertoires in COVID-19. Whole-study context: Samples came from the United States, Italy and Spain, spanning acute and convalescent COVID-19. PBMCs, B-cell-depleted T cells, or T cells provided the cDNA or gDNA that made up the material.

In germline, CDR1 is SEHNR, CDR2 FQNEAQ (reference sequence). After removal of 3 bases from V and 3 bases from J, the junction contained 7 bases not matched to a gene. The CDR3 covers 16 residues. Authors' methods: Scientists estimated how many nucleated cells there were by amplifying reference gene primers. Using immunoSEQ multiplex PCR, the repertoire was profiled, and TCRdb retains in-frame clones only, with some absent. That table gives V, J and clone size, and the DNA gave D and trimming. The sample records under 40,000 clones, roughly 92% being singletons. The specimen sequenced was peripheral blood. The chain is built from TRBV7-9 and TRBJ2-7; 11 bases line up with TRBD2. The clonotype was recovered from a human donor in a cohort sampled during active COVID-19. CDR3 in amino acids: CASSFTGTSGIYEQYF. The CDR3 DNA reads as TGTGCCAGCAGCTTTACCGGGACTAGCGGAATCTACGAGCAGTACTTC. Using reference TRBV7-9 and TRBJ2-7 for the parts outside the CDR3, the full variable domain is DTGVSQNPRHKITKRGQNVTFRCDPISEHNRLYWYRQTLGQGPEFLTYFQNEAQLEKSRLLSDRFSAERPKGSFSTLEIQRTEQGDSAMYLCASSFTGTSGIYEQYFGPGTRLTVT.